These T cell receptor beta chains were read from a single sample in a study of blood T cell repertoires in COVID-19. Assay: immunoSEQ multiplex PCR; the TCRdb copy retains only in-frame clones and omits some. The table lists approximately 240,000 clones, about 79% of them singletons. The sample comprised PBMCs or T cells enriched from blood (not recorded which). These receptors all stem from a woman between 40 and 50 years old with acute COVID-19. CDR3s include the opening cysteine and the closing phenylalanine or tryptophan. The D gene is left open where the match is weak. Only some rows state a clone size, as once, few, many or a class for expanded clones.

v_gene: TRBV28; d_gene: -; j_gene: TRBJ2-7; abundance: -; CDR3aa: CASSSRQDYEQYF; CDR3nt: TGTGCCAGCAGTTCTCGACAAGACTACGAGCAGTACTTC
v_gene: TRBV7-2; d_gene: -; j_gene: TRBJ2-1; abundance: -; CDR3aa: CASSSPPASPLF; CDR3nt: TGTGCCAGCAGCTCCCCTCCCGCTAGTCCCCTCTTC
v_gene: TRBV28; d_gene: -; j_gene: TRBJ1-2; abundance: -; CDR3aa: CASSSQKPNAGAYGYTF; CDR3nt: TGTGCCAGCAGTTCCCAGAAGCCTAATGCGGGTGCCTATGGCTACACCTTC
v_gene: TRBV5-1; d_gene: -; j_gene: TRBJ1-2; abundance: few; CDR3aa: CASSLATDRYGYTF; CDR3nt: TGCGCCAGCAGCTTGGCCACAGACCGCTATGGCTACACCTTC
v_gene: TRBV7-2; d_gene: -; j_gene: TRBJ1-1; abundance: -; CDR3aa: CASSFMGAVNTEAFF; CDR3nt: TGTGCCAGCAGCTTTATGGGGGCGGTGAACACTGAAGCTTTCTTT
v_gene: TRBV28; d_gene: TRBD2; j_gene: TRBJ2-3; abundance: -; CDR3aa: CASSPGTSGPITDTQYF; CDR3nt: TGTGCCAGCAGTCCTGGGACTAGCGGGCCCATCACAGATACGCAGTATTTT
v_gene: TRBV19; d_gene: TRBD1; j_gene: TRBJ2-1; abundance: -; CDR3aa: CASRNRDRGNEQFF; CDR3nt: TGTGCCAGTAGAAACCGGGACAGGGGTAATGAGCAGTTCTTC
v_gene: TRBV5-1; d_gene: -; j_gene: TRBJ2-7; abundance: -; CDR3aa: CASSLGRDTEQYF; CDR3nt: TGCGCCAGCAGCTTAGGTAGGGACACGGAGCAGTACTTC
v_gene: TRBV5-1; d_gene: -; j_gene: TRBJ2-2; abundance: -; CDR3aa: CASRPGGAMNTGELFF; CDR3nt: TGCGCCAGCAGGCCTGGAGGGGCGATGAACACCGGGGAGCTGTTTTTT
v_gene: TRBV2; d_gene: TRBD2; j_gene: TRBJ2-6; abundance: -; CDR3aa: CASSDPRTSPRGTGANVLTF; CDR3nt: TGTGCCAGCAGTGACCCCCGGACTAGCCCGAGGGGCACTGGGGCCAACGTCCTGACTTTC
v_gene: TRBV27; d_gene: TRBD1; j_gene: TRBJ1-3; abundance: -; CDR3aa: CASTPTPHRDRWDTIYF; CDR3nt: TGTGCCAGCACCCCGACACCCCATAGGGACAGGTGGGACACCATATATTTT
v_gene: TRBV11-3; d_gene: -; j_gene: TRBJ2-3; abundance: -; CDR3aa: CASSLATPGISTDTQYF; CDR3nt: TGTGCCAGCAGCTTAGCGACCCCCGGGATCAGCACAGATACGCAGTATTTT
v_gene: TRBV11-2; d_gene: -; j_gene: TRBJ2-5; abundance: -; CDR3aa: CASSRDRGETQYF; CDR3nt: TGTGCCAGCAGCCGTGACCGAGGGGAGACCCAGTACTTC
v_gene: TRBV19; d_gene: -; j_gene: TRBJ2-1; abundance: -; CDR3aa: CASSRYQGVGEQFF; CDR3nt: TGTGCCAGTAGCCGCTACCAGGGTGTCGGGGAGCAGTTCTTC
v_gene: TRBV19; d_gene: -; j_gene: TRBJ2-1; abundance: -; CDR3aa: CASSPPGMGYNEQFF; CDR3nt: TGTGCCAGTAGTCCTCCGGGAATGGGGTACAATGAGCAGTTCTTC
v_gene: TRBV28; d_gene: -; j_gene: TRBJ2-2; abundance: many; CDR3aa: CASSFTLEPGELFF; CDR3nt: TGTGCCAGCAGTTTTACTTTAGAGCCCGGGGAGCTGTTTTTT
v_gene: TRBV10-1; d_gene: -; j_gene: TRBJ1-5; abundance: -; CDR3aa: CASSGTGTGYVEPQHF; CDR3nt: TGCGCCAGCAGTGGTACAGGGACGGGGTATGTGGAGCCCCAGCATTTT
v_gene: TRBV11-1; d_gene: -; j_gene: TRBJ1-1; abundance: -; CDR3aa: CASSLGRNTEAFF; CDR3nt: TGTGCCAGCAGCTTAGGGAGGAACACTGAAGCTTTCTTT
v_gene: TRBV11-2; d_gene: TRBD1; j_gene: TRBJ1-2; abundance: -; CDR3aa: CASSPTGGDLYGYTF; CDR3nt: TGTGCCAGCAGTCCAACAGGGGGCGACCTCTATGGCTACACCTTC
v_gene: TRBV28; d_gene: -; j_gene: TRBJ2-1; abundance: -; CDR3aa: CASSLPGQGIYNEQFF; CDR3nt: TGTGCCAGCAGTTTACCGGGACAAGGAATATACAATGAGCAGTTCTTC
v_gene: TRBV3-1/TRBV3-2; d_gene: -; j_gene: TRBJ1-1; abundance: -; CDR3aa: CASSQLPRGTEAFF; CDR3nt: TGTGCCAGCAGCCAACTCCCTAGGGGCACTGAAGCTTTCTTT
v_gene: TRBV6-2/TRBV6-3; d_gene: -; j_gene: TRBJ2-5; abundance: -; CDR3aa: CASSYSSRQETQYF; CDR3nt: TGTGCCAGCAGTTACTCATCCAGGCAAGAGACCCAGTACTTC
v_gene: TRBV3-1/TRBV3-2; d_gene: -; j_gene: TRBJ1-3; abundance: -; CDR3aa: CASSQGAMNTIYF; CDR3nt: TGTGCCAGCAGCCAAGGGGCGATGAACACCATATATTTT
v_gene: TRBV5-5; d_gene: -; j_gene: TRBJ2-7; abundance: -; CDR3aa: CASSLQGSYEQYF; CDR3nt: TGTGCCAGCAGCTTGCAGGGTTCCTACGAGCAGTACTTC
v_gene: TRBV7-8; d_gene: TRBD1; j_gene: TRBJ2-4; abundance: -; CDR3aa: CASSRTGVYIQYF; CDR3nt: TGTGCCAGCAGCCGGACAGGGGTGTACATTCAGTACTTC
v_gene: TRBV28; d_gene: -; j_gene: TRBJ1-4; abundance: -; CDR3aa: CASSLGASWANEKLFF; CDR3nt: TGTGCCAGCAGTCTTGGGGCCTCCTGGGCTAATGAAAAACTGTTTTTT
v_gene: TRBV27; d_gene: TRBD1; j_gene: TRBJ2-1; abundance: -; CDR3aa: CASGKTGNYNEQFF; CDR3nt: TGTGCCAGCGGCAAGACAGGGAACTACAATGAGCAGTTCTTC
v_gene: TRBV24-1; d_gene: -; j_gene: TRBJ1-5; abundance: -; CDR3aa: CATSDLSGDSNQPQHF; CDR3nt: TGTGCCACCAGTGATTTATCCGGGGATAGCAATCAGCCCCAGCATTTT
v_gene: TRBV6-5; d_gene: TRBD1; j_gene: TRBJ1-5; abundance: -; CDR3aa: CASSYRWGQGPGPQHF; CDR3nt: TGTGCCAGCAGTTACCGATGGGGACAGGGCCCTGGGCCCCAGCATTTT
v_gene: TRBV2; d_gene: TRBD1; j_gene: TRBJ1-5; abundance: -; CDR3aa: CATGTGWNNQPQHF; CDR3nt: TGTGCCACCGGGACAGGGTGGAACAATCAGCCCCAGCATTTT
v_gene: TRBV2; d_gene: TRBD1; j_gene: TRBJ2-7; abundance: -; CDR3aa: CASIADRGYEQYF; CDR3nt: TGTGCCAGCATAGCGGACAGGGGCTACGAGCAGTACTTC
v_gene: TRBV27; d_gene: -; j_gene: TRBJ1-2; abundance: -; CDR3aa: CASSFGVERQFYGYTF; CDR3nt: TGTGCCAGCAGTTTTGGGGTTGAGAGACAGTTCTATGGCTACACCTTC
v_gene: TRBV5-1; d_gene: -; j_gene: TRBJ2-1; abundance: -; CDR3aa: CASSLGRLSSYNEQFF; CDR3nt: TGCGCCAGCAGCTTGGGCAGATTAAGCTCCTACAATGAGCAGTTCTTC
v_gene: TRBV11-2; d_gene: -; j_gene: TRBJ2-6; abundance: -; CDR3aa: CASSLDGGTVRSGANVLTF; CDR3nt: TGTGCCAGCAGCTTAGATGGAGGGACAGTTCGTTCTGGGGCCAACGTCCTGACTTTC
v_gene: TRBV24-1; d_gene: TRBD1; j_gene: TRBJ2-2; abundance: -; CDR3aa: CATSGRGQGRTGELFF; CDR3nt: TGTGCCACCAGTGGTAGGGGACAGGGAAGGACCGGGGAGCTGTTTTTT
v_gene: TRBV25-1; d_gene: -; j_gene: TRBJ1-1; abundance: few; CDR3aa: CASSEWRDSTEAFF; CDR3nt: TGTGCCAGCAGTGAATGGAGGGACTCTACTGAAGCTTTCTTT
v_gene: TRBV29-1; d_gene: -; j_gene: TRBJ2-1; abundance: -; CDR3aa: CSVEVVQFNEQFF; CDR3nt: TGCAGCGTTGAAGTAGTACAGTTCAATGAGCAGTTCTTC
v_gene: TRBV5-4; d_gene: TRBD2; j_gene: TRBJ2-5; abundance: -; CDR3aa: CASSGLLAGGPKTQYF; CDR3nt: TGTGCCAGCAGCGGATTACTAGCGGGGGGGCCGAAGACCCAGTACTTC
v_gene: TRBV19; d_gene: -; j_gene: TRBJ1-2; abundance: -; CDR3aa: CASSISSTGTYGYTF; CDR3nt: TGTGCCAGTAGTATTTCGTCAACAGGGACCTATGGCTACACCTTC
v_gene: TRBV3-1/TRBV3-2; d_gene: -; j_gene: TRBJ2-2; abundance: -; CDR3aa: CASSPPGGTPYDGELFF; CDR3nt: TGTGCCAGCAGCCCTCCCGGGGGAACTCCCTATGACGGGGAGCTGTTTTTT
v_gene: TRBV20-1; d_gene: TRBD1; j_gene: TRBJ2-7; abundance: few; CDR3aa: CSASDREPYEQYF; CDR3nt: TGCAGTGCTAGTGACAGGGAACCCTACGAGCAGTACTTC
v_gene: TRBV7-8; d_gene: -; j_gene: TRBJ2-3; abundance: -; CDR3aa: CASSLISGADTQYF; CDR3nt: TGTGCCAGCAGCTTGATCAGTGGAGCAGATACGCAGTATTTT
v_gene: TRBV7-2; d_gene: TRBD1; j_gene: TRBJ2-7; abundance: few; CDR3aa: CASSFDRGVSYEQYF; CDR3nt: TGTGCCAGCAGCTTCGACAGGGGGGTCTCCTACGAGCAGTACTTC
v_gene: TRBV18; d_gene: TRBD2; j_gene: TRBJ2-1; abundance: -; CDR3aa: CASSSRGERGGIDEQFF; CDR3nt: TGTGCCAGCTCATCTCGTGGGGAGCGGGGGGGCATCGATGAGCAGTTCTTC
v_gene: TRBV2; d_gene: TRBD1; j_gene: TRBJ2-7; abundance: once; CDR3aa: CASSEGDRVYEQYF; CDR3nt: TGTGCCAGCAGTGAAGGGGACAGGGTTTACGAGCAGTACTTC
v_gene: TRBV24-1; d_gene: -; j_gene: TRBJ2-3; abundance: once; CDR3aa: CATSNRQQPLSTDTQYF; CDR3nt: TGTGCCACCAGTAACCGACAGCAACCACTGAGCACAGATACGCAGTATTTT
v_gene: TRBV5-1; d_gene: -; j_gene: TRBJ2-1; abundance: -; CDR3aa: CASSLEPTDYYNEQFF; CDR3nt: TGCGCCAGCAGCTTGGAGCCGACGGACTACTACAATGAGCAGTTCTTC